These 10 T cell receptor beta chains were sequenced from one sample in a study of blood T cell repertoires in COVID-19. Using immunoSEQ multiplex PCR, the repertoire was profiled, and TCRdb retains in-frame clones only, with some absent. The sample carries 200,000 to 300,000 clones, more than 75% recorded once. The sample consisted of peripheral blood. The receptors derive from a woman aged 55 to 70 who had recovered from COVID-19.

With respect to this clone: Other DNA sequences in this specimen translate into the identical CDR3. The chain joins TRBV18 to TRBJ2-7; the D gene is possibly TRBD2 (6 bases). Trimming took 3 bases from V and 6 from J, leaving 6 bases between them. Germline V gives CDR1 KGHSH, CDR2 LQKENI. This CDR3 region has 11 residues. The CDR3 DNA follows: TGTGCCAGCTCACCGCGGGGCGAGCAGTACTTC. It specifies CASSPRGEQYF. The whole variable domain, remainder taken from reference TRBV18 and TRBJ2-7, is NAGVMQNPRHLVRRRGQEARLRCSPMKGHSHVYWYRQLPEEGLKFMVYLQKENIIDESGMPKERFSAEFPKEGPSILRIQQVVRGDSAAYFCASSPRGEQYFGPGTRLTVT.

This clone occurred once. The chain uses TRBV29-1 and TRBJ1-1; D not certain. In germline, CDR1 is SQVTM, CDR2 ANQGSEA. The CDR3 loop spans 13 amino acids. Trimming removed 4 bases at V and 1 base at J, with 10 bases between. Here the CDR3 DNA reads TGCAGCGTTGGTAACAGAACGAACACTGAAGCTTTCTTT. As protein: CSVGNRTNTEAFF.

The CDR3 coding sequence is TGTGCCAGCACCCGGGGGGTAGGGCAAGAGACCCAGTACTTC. Encoded protein: CASTRGVGQETQYF. The rearrangement joins TRBV6-5 to TRBJ2-5; the match to TRBD2 covers 7 bases. The ends lost 7 bases at V and 2 bases at J; junction bases unmatched: 7. Per the germline V gene, CDR1 is MNHEY and CDR2 is SVGAGI. The CDR3 covers 14 residues.

The V gene is TRBV9, the J gene TRBJ2-1, with D possibly TRBD2 on 7 matching bases. The germline V and J ends were trimmed by 0 bases and 8 bases, with 15 bases remaining between them. Germline V gene sequence: CDR1 SGDLS, CDR2 YYNGEE. This CDR3 spans 15 amino acids. CDR3 sequence reads: CASSVGFAGAYEQFF. The CDR3 DNA follows: TGTGCCAGCAGCGTAGGGTTTGCGGGGGCTTATGAGCAGTTCTTC.

This clone was detected ten times or more. This chain uses TRBV7-3 with TRBJ2-7; D is unresolved. Germline V gives CDR1 SGHTA, CDR2 FQGTGA. V was clipped by 4 bases and J by 3 bases, with 16 bases between them. The CDR3 length is 15 residues. CDR3 in amino acids: CASSSDGLGNYEQYF. The DNA for the CDR3 is TGTGCCAGCAGCTCCGACGGGTTAGGAAACTACGAGCAGTACTTC.

The gene calls are TRBV6-5 and TRBJ2-3, with a possible D match to TRBD2 (5 bases). The germline gives CDR1 MNHEY, CDR2 SVGAGI. With 6 bases removed from V and 1 base from J, the gap between germline ends came to 11 bases. This CDR3 has 14 amino acids. CDR3 coding DNA: TGTGCCAGCAGCGGGGAGTACGGCACAGATACGCAGTATTTT. Its protein is CASSGEYGTDTQYF.

The rearrangement links TRBV9 to TRBJ2-3; the match to TRBD2 covers 13 bases. Unmatched junction bases numbered 10, after V lost 3 bases and J lost 6 bases. The CDR3 totals 17 residues. Per the germline V gene, CDR1 is SGDLS and CDR2 is YYNGEE. This chain's CDR3 is CASSGTSGGALLDTQYF. Here the CDR3 DNA reads TGTGCCAGCAGCGGAACTAGCGGGGGGGCCCTATTGGATACGCAGTATTTT.

In the case of this clone: The germline gene is not matched at one end of the junction; a read error may be the cause. The genes are TRBV7-7 and TRBJ2-5; TRBD1 matches 8 bases. Germline assignment: CDR1 SSHAT and CDR2 FNYEAQ (reference sequence). The CDR3 contains 16 residues. The CDR3, as DNA: TGTGCTAGCAGCTTAGGGATTACAGGGGGTCAGGAGACCCAGTACTTC. It translates to CASSLGITGGQETQYF.

This sequence joins TRBV6-7 and TRBJ2-3, with TRBD1 matching 8 bases. TRBV6-7 is an open reading frame whose function is uncertain. V was clipped by 1 base and J by 3 bases; unmatched bases: 15. The CDR3 covers 19 residues. The CDR3 is CASSYYTHGQGLKTDTQYF. Written as DNA, the CDR3 is TGTGCCAGCAGTTACTATACCCATGGACAGGGACTCAAGACAGATACGCAGTATTTT.

The chain employs TRBV2 and TRBJ1-1; D might be TRBD1 (6 bases). V lost 2 bases to trimming and J lost 4 bases, with 14 bases between them. The CDR3 has 15 amino acids. Germline V CDR1 and CDR2: SNHLY, FYNNEI. The CDR3 DNA is TGTGCCAGCAGTGAAATGAGGGGGGGGGCCACTGAAGCTTTCTTT. This sequence encodes CASSEMRGGATEAFF. The entire variable domain, with the rest obtained from reference TRBV2 and TRBJ1-1, is as follows: EPEVTQTPSHQVTQMGQEVILRCVPISNHLYFYWYRQILGQKVEFLVSFYNNEISEKSEIFDDQFSVERPDGSNFTLKIRSTKLEDSAMYFCASSEMRGGATEAFFGQGTRLTVV.